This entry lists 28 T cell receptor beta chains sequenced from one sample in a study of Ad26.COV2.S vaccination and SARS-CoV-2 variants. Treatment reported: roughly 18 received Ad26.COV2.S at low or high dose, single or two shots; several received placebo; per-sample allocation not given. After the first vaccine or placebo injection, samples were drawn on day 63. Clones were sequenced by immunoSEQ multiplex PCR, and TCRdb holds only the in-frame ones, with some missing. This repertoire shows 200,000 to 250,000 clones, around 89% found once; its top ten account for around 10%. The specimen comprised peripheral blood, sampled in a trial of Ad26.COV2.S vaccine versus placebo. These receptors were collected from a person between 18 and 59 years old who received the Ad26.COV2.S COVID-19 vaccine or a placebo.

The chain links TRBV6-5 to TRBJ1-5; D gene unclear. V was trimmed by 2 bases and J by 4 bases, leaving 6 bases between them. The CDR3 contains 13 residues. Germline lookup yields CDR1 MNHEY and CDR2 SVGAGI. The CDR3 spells CASSYLANQPQHF. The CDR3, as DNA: TGTGCCAGCAGTTACCTCGCGAATCAGCCCCAGCATTTT.

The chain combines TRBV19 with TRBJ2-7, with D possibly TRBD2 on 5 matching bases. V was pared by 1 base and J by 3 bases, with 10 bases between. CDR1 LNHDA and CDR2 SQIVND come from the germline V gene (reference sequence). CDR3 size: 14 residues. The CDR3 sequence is CASSIAGNIYEQYF. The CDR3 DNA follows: TGTGCCAGTAGTATAGCCGGGAACATCTACGAGCAGTACTTC.

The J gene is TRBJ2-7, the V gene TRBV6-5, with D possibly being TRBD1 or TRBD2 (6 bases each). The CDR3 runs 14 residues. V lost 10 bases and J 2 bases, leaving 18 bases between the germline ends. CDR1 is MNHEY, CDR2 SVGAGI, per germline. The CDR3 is CATKGGSGPYEQYF. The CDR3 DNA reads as TGTGCCACAAAGGGGGGTAGCGGCCCCTACGAGCAGTACTTC.

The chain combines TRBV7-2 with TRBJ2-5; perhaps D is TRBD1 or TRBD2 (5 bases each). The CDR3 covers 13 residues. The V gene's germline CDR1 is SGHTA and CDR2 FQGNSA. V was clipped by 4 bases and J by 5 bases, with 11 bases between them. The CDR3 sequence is CASSYGGLETQYF. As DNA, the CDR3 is TGTGCCAGCAGCTATGGGGGTCTGGAGACCCAGTACTTC.

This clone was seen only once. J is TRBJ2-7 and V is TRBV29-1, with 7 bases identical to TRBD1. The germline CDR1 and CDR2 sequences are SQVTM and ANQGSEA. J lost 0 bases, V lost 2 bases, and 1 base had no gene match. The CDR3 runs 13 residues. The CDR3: CSVEWDSSYEQYF. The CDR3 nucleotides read TGCAGCGTTGAATGGGACAGCTCCTACGAGCAGTACTTC.

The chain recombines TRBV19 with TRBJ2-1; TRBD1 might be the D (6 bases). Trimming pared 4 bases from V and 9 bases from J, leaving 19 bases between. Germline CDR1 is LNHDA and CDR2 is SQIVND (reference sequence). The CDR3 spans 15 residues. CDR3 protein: CASSTRLPRGGEQFF. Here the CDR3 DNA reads TGTGCCAGTAGTACCAGACTACCCAGAGGGGGTGAGCAGTTCTTC.

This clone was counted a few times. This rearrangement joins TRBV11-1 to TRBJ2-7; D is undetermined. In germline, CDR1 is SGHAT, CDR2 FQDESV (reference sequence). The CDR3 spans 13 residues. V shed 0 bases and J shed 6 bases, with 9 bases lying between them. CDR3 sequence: CASSLAWQSEQYF. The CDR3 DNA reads TGTGCCAGCAGCTTAGCATGGCAGTCCGAGCAGTACTTC.

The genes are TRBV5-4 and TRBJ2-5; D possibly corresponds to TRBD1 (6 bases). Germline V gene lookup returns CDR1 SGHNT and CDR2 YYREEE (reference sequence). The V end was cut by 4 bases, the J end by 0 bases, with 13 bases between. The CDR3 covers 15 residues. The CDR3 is CASSSRTAYQETQYF. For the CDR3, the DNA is TGTGCCAGCAGCAGCCGGACAGCGTACCAAGAGACCCAGTACTTC.

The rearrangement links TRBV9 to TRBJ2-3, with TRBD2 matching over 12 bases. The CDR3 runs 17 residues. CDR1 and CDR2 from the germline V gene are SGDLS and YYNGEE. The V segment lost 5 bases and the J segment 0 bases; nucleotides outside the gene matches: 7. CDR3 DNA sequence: TGTGCCAGCAGTCCGGGACTAGCGGGTTCTAGCACAGATACGCAGTATTTT. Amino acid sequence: CASSPGLAGSSTDTQYF.

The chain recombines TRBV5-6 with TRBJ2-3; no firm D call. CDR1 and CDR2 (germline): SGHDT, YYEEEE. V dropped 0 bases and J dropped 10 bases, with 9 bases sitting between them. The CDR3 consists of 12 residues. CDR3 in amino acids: CASSLGGGAQYF. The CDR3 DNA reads TGTGCCAGCAGCTTGGGTGGTGGTGCGCAGTATTTT.

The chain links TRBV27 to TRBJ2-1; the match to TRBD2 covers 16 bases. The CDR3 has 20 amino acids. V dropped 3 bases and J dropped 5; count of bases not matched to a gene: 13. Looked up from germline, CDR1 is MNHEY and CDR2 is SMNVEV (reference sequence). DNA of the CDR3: TGTGCCAGCAGTTTCCTGGGACTAGCGGGGGGGCAGGACGGTGACAATGAGCAGTTCTTC. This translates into CASSFLGLAGGQDGDNEQFF.

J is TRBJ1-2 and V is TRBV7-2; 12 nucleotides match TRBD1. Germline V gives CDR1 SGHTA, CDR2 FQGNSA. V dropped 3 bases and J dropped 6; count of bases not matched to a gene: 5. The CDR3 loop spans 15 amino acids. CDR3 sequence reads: CASSLGQGAKNGYTF. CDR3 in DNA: TGTGCCAGCAGCTTGGGACAGGGGGCGAAGAATGGCTACACCTTC.

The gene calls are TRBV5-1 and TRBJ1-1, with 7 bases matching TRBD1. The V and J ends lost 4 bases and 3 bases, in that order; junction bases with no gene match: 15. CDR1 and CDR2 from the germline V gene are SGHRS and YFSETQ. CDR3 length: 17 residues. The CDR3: CASSLGGTATVDTEAFF. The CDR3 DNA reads TGCGCCAGCAGCCTTGGTGGGACAGCCACCGTGGACACTGAAGCTTTCTTT. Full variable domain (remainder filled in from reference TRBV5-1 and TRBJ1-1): KAGVTQTPRYLIKTRGQQVTLSCSPISGHRSVSWYQQTPGQGLQFLFEYFSETQRNKGNFPGRFSGRQFSNSRSEMNVSTLELGDSALYLCASSLGGTATVDTEAFFGQGTRLTVV.

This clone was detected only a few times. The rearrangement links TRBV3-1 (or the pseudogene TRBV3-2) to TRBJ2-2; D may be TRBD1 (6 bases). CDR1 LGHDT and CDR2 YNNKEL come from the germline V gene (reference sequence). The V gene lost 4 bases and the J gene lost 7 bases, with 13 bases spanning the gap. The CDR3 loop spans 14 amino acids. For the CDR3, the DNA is TGTGCCAGCAGCCGGCAAACAGGGAGCGGGGAGCTGTTTTTT. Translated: CASSRQTGSGELFF.

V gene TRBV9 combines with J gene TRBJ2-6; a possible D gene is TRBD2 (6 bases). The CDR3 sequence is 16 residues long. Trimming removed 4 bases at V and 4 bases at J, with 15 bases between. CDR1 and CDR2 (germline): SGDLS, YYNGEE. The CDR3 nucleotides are TGTGCCAGCAGCCCCCGGAGGGCACGAGGGGCCAACGTCCTGACTTTC. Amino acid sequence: CASSPRRARGANVLTF.

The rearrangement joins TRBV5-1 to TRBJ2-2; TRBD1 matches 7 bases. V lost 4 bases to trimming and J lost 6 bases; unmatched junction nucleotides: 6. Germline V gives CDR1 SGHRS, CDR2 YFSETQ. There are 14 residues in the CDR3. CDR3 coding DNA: TGCGCCAGCAGCCGAGGACAGGTGTCCGGGGAGCTGTTTTTT. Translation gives CASSRGQVSGELFF.

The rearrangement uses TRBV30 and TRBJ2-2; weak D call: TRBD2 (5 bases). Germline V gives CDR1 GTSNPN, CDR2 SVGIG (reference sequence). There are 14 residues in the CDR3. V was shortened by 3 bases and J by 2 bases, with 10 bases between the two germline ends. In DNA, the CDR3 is TGTGCCTGGAGAACCCCGGGAAACACCGGGGAGCTGTTTTTT. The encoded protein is CAWRTPGNTGELFF.

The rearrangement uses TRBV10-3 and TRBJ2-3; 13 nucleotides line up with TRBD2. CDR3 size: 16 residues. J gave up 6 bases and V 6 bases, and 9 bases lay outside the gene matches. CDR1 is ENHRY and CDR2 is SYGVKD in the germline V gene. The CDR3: CAISPGLAGIVDTQYF. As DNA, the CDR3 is TGTGCCATCAGCCCGGGACTAGCGGGGATCGTGGATACGCAGTATTTT.

The CDR3 DNA reads as TGTGCCAGCAGTCGCCGGGACAGGGGCTCCTACGAGCAGTACTTC. This gives the protein CASSRRDRGSYEQYF. The V and J genes are TRBV6-5 and TRBJ2-7, with 10 positions matching TRBD1. Trimming took 5 bases from V and 0 from J; bases not matched to a gene: 4. Germline V CDR1 and CDR2: MNHEY, SVGAGI. The CDR3 totals 15 residues.

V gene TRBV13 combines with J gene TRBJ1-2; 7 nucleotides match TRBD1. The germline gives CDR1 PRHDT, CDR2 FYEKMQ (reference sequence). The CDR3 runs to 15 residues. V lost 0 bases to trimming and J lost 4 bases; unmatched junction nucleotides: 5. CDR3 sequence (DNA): TGTGCCAGCAGCTTAGGTTCAGGGGGTGGCTATGGCTACACCTTC. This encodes CASSLGSGGGYGYTF.

CDR3 in DNA: TGCGCCAGCAGACTAGACGGGAGCTCCTACAATGAGCAGTTCTTC. Translating gives CASRLDGSSYNEQFF. V usage is TRBV4-1 and J usage is TRBJ2-1; tentative D call: TRBD2 (6 bases). V shed 6 bases and J shed 0 bases, with 12 bases lying between them. CDR1 is MGHRA and CDR2 is YSYEKL in the germline V gene. The CDR3 spans 15 residues.

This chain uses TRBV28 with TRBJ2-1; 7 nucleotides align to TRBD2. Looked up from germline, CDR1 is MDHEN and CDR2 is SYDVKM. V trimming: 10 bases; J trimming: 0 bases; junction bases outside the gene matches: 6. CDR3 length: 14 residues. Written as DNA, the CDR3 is TGTGCCACTGGGGGGGTTCCCTCCTACAATGAGCAGTTCTTC. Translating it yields CATGGVPSYNEQFF.

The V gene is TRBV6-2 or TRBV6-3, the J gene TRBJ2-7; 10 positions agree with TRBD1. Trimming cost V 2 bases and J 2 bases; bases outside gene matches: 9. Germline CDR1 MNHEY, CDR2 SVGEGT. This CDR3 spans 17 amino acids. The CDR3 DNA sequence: TGTGCCAGCAGTTACCCTCTGCCCGGGACAGGGGCCTACGAGCAGTACTTC. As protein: CASSYPLPGTGAYEQYF.

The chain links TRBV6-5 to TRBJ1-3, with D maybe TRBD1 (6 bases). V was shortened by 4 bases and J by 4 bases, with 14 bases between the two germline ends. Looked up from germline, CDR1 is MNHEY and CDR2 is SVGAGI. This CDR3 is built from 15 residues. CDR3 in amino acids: CASSSLWGPGNTIYF. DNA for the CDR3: TGTGCCAGCAGTTCTCTTTGGGGGCCAGGAAACACCATATATTTT.

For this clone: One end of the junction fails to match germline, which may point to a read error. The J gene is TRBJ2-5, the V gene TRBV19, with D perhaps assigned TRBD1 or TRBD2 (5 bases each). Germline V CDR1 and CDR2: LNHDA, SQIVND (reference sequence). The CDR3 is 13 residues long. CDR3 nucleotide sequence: TGTGCTAGTACCGGGACCAATGGGGGGACCCAGTACTTC. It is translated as CASTGTNGGTQYF.

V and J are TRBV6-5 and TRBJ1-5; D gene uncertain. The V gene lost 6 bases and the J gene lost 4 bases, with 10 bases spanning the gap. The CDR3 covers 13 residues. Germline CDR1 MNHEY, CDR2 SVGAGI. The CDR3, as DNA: TGTGCCAGCAGGGACCTTCCTAATCAGCCCCAGCATTTT. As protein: CASRDLPNQPQHF.

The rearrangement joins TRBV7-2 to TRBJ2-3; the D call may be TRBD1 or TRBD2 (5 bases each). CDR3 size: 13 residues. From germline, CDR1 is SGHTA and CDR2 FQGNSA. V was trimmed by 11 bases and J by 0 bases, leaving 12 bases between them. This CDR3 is CAGARDSTDTQYF. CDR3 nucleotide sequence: TGTGCCGGAGCCCGGGACAGCACAGATACGCAGTATTTT.

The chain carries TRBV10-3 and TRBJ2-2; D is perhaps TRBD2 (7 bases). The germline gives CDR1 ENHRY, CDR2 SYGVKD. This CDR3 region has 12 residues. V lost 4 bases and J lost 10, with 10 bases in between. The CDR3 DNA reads TGTGCCATCAGTGGGGGGGGCGCGGAGCTGTTTTTT. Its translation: CAISGGGAELFF.